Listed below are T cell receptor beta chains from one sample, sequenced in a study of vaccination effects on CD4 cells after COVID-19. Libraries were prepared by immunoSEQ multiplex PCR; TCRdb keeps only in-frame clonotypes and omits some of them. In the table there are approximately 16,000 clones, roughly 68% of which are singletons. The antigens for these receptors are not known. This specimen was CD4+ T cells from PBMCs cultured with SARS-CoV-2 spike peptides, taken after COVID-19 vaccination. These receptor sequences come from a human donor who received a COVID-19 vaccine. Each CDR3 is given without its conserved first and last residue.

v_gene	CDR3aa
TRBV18	ASSPLGTRYNEQF
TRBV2	ASSRQGNTEAF
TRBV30	AWSVEGASYNEQF
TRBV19	ASSMDSRAYGYT
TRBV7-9	ASSTTTGTVNYGYT
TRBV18	ASSTGETQY
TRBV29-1	SVLLGEQY
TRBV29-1	SVSGSAGEQY
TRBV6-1	ASSETGVGEQF
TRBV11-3	ASSSRTARGETQY
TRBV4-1	ASSQVDMGFRLNEQF
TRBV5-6	ASSLRNNEKLF
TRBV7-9	ASSREGQGGVYEQY
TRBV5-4	ASSWGALQETQY
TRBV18	ASSRGQGVSYEQY
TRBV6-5	ASSYNSLTDTQY
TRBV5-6	ASSFSGANVLT
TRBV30	AWSRGRAGTGELF
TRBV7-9	AGTPFQETQY
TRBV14	ASSQIQGVQETQY
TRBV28	ASSLEGQQPQH
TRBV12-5	ASGLLGLAQEEQF
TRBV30	AWSVGPTYEQY
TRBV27	ASSLQHPSTDTQY
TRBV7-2	ASSFARGAGETQY
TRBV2	ASKPDSGGPAKNIQY
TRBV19	ASKAGHSNTGELF
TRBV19	ASSIRQRVTDTQY
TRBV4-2	ASSQGGVGSNYGYT
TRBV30	AWSTTGGGNQPQH
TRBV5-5	ASSLRFAGEGVETQY
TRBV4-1	ASSPLPSLGGNTEAF
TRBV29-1	SVIRGINYGYT
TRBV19	ATRQGPSYEQY
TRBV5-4	ASSLSSHSGELF
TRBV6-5	ASQRTGTNQETQY
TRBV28	ASSPYRDREFRGYT
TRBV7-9	ASSPGTPTSLNTEAF
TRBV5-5	ASSSSFGTGGLGNQPQH
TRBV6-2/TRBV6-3	ASSYSGTGIRYEQY
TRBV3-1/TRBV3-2	ASISHGGGKGTEAF
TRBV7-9	ASSIGQGASNTEAF